This record concerns one TCR beta chain sequence. No cognate antigen has been identified for it. The sample holds no much larger clone one base away, and base qualities are not on file. The data originate from a study of glioma-infiltrating T cells after dendritic cell vaccination (dated by TCRdb to the mid-2010s). Notes on the research overall: The cohort included about 15 glioblastoma patients drawn from Phase I and II dendritic cell vaccination trials, of whom 9 were newly diagnosed and 6 had recurrent disease. Autologous tumor lysate-pulsed dendritic cell vaccination was administered to the patients between about 2002 and 2012. To make the vaccine, monocyte-derived dendritic cells were cultured for approximately 7 days with IL-4 and GM-CSF and then pulsed overnight with autologous tumor lysate. Each patient was given three intradermal dendritic cell vaccine injections, spaced two weeks apart, in the arm below the axilla. Deep sequencing of TCR beta CDR3 regions was used to quantify tumor-infiltrating lymphocyte content and compare tumor and blood repertoires in dendritic cell-vaccinated glioblastoma patients. Survival after dendritic cell vaccination was correlated with TCR sequencing metrics, such as TIL content and the overlap between tumor and blood repertoires. The paper as a whole reports these results and caveats: The response model built on TCR overlap across three groups was characterized as speculative, with prospective validation still needed. Longer time to progression and overall survival after dendritic cell vaccination were predicted by higher estimated pretreatment TIL content. The cohort was small and heterogeneous, and full blood and tumor sets were available for few patients, with initial-recurrent tumor pairs available for even fewer patients. No direct relationship between TCR clonality and survival was found, suggesting a diverse polyclonal response may matter.

Trimming costs V 4 bases and J 2 bases, and their ends lie 5 bases apart. The CDR3 covers 12 residues, taking in both the cysteine and the phenylalanine. Just CDR3 DNA is preserved here, 36 bases in frame from base 1. The germline V gene sets CDR1 to MGHDK and CDR2 to SYGVNS. The meaning of the sample's time point label: after dendritic cell vaccination, including at tumor progression/relapse. Patients were selected for having adequate residual fresh-frozen tumor tissue and more than two years of available survival data. Although molecular status otherwise differed among the glioblastoma patients, no patient had an isocitrate dehydrogenase mutation. PBMC were collected before vaccination, two weeks after the third vaccination, and at tumor progression when it occurred. The Qiagen DNeasy Blood extraction Kit was used for extraction of genomic DNA. The immunoSEQ assay amplified TCRB CDR3 regions from roughly 2 micrograms of genomic DNA, or from all available DNA when less than that amount was available. Multiplex PCR used 60 forward primers for TCR V beta segments and 13 reverse primers for J beta segments. To estimate the number of reads per starting template, synthetic control templates were added to each sample at limiting dilution. Sequencing produced 87 bp reads on the Illumina HiSeq System. Per the original workflow: PCR and sequencing errors were removed by merging closely related sequences with a nearest neighbor algorithm. TCR overlap was measured as the percentage of unique tumor TCR beta sequences also present in the same patient's peripheral blood. This is the immuneACCESS table as TCRdb keeps it, with only in-frame sequences that have V and J called. A part of the clones is gone; compared with another copy, unresolved V genes explain less than half, and the rest is unexplained. V, J and clone size are taken as reported in that table, and D and trimming were inferred from the DNA itself. The sample profile shows about 64,000 clones; around nine tenths of them were found once. The ten largest clones take up roughly 12% of the sample.

The chain was built from TRBV25-1 and TRBJ1-1; no D gene call is confident. This material consisted of blood, taken after dendritic cell vaccination. This receptor was taken from a human donor with glioblastoma. The CDR3 is CASSVLNTEAFF. The DNA reads as follows: TGTGCCAGCAGTGTCCTTAACACTGAAGCTTTCTTT.